This TCR beta chain was profiled in a study of chemoradiotherapy in HPV16-positive cancers. The germline gives CDR1 MGHDK, CDR2 SYGVNS. The ends were cut back, 1 base at V and 4 bases at J, with 8 bases in the middle. The CDR3 is 14 residues long. Findings and limits, study-wide: Candidate HPV-specific clones and E7-related TCR motifs grew in tumor during treatment. Functional assays defining HPV-specific T cells used only a couple of HPV16-positive patients. HPV-responsive T-cell expansion during chemoradiotherapy was linked to improved recurrence-free survival in HPV16-positive patients.

Method: immunoSEQ multiplex PCR; TCRdb's copy keeps in-frame clones and lacks some. The sample includes some 16,000 clones, approximately 84% of them seen just once. A remark on this clone: Its antigen is not known.

This sample was taken from a patient who underwent chemoradiotherapy. This rearrangement joins TRBV25-1 to TRBJ1-5; D not certain. This TCR was recovered from a human donor with HPV-associated anogenital cancer. CDR3 DNA sequence: TGTGCCAGCAGTGAATCCCGGGGAAATCAGCCCCAGCATTTT. Its translation is CASSESRGNQPQHF.